The 13 T cell receptor beta chains given below trace back to one sample, sequenced in a study of T cell changes during pregnancy in multiple sclerosis. Using immunoSEQ multiplex PCR, the repertoire was profiled, and TCRdb retains in-frame clones only, with some absent. The sample carries some 71,000 clones, approximately 91% recorded once. This material consisted of peripheral blood, taken in the third trimester of pregnancy. The source of these receptors is a female donor with multiple sclerosis, enrolled in a pregnancy study.

The V gene is TRBV20-1, the J gene TRBJ1-4, with TRBD1 as a possible D gene (5 bases). Trimming took off 6 bases at V and 5 bases at J, with 7 bases between the two ends. Germline values: CDR1 DFQATT, CDR2 SNEGSKA (reference sequence). The length of the CDR3 is 11 residues. CDR3 protein: CSASGNEKLFF. The DNA of the CDR3 is TGCAGTGCCTCAGGGAATGAAAAACTGTTTTTT.

This chain connects TRBV10-3 to TRBJ2-7, with a weak D call TRBD1 (6 bases). The CDR3 sequence is 17 residues long. Germline values: CDR1 ENHRY, CDR2 SYGVKD. V shed 3 bases and J shed 6 bases, with 24 bases lying between them. CDR3 nucleotides: TGTGCCATCAGTGATTCCGGACGCAGGGGAGAGGGCTCCGAGCAGTACTTC. Translation gives CAISDSGRRGEGSEQYF.

CDR3 amino acids: CSVKGGQGAYEQYF. The CDR3 DNA reads TGCAGCGTTAAGGGGGGGCAGGGGGCTTACGAGCAGTACTTC. The rearrangement uses TRBV29-1 and TRBJ2-7, with D possibly TRBD1 on 8 matching bases. V was trimmed by 5 bases and J by 4 bases, leaving 18 bases between them. CDR3 length equals 14 residues. In germline, CDR1 is SQVTM, CDR2 ANQGSEA.

The chain is built from TRBV28 and TRBJ1-6, with no clear D. With 7 bases removed from V and 5 bases from J, the gap between germline ends came to 18 bases. There are 16 residues in the CDR3. Looked up from germline, CDR1 is MDHEN and CDR2 is SYDVKM. In DNA, the CDR3 is TGTGCCAGCATTCTAGGTGGAAGGCGGAATAATTCACCCCTCCACTTT. It codes for CASILGGRRNNSPLHF.

In nucleotides, the CDR3 is TGTGCCAGCAGCTTGGTTTTAGGGGGTAACTATGGCTACACCTTC. This gives the protein CASSLVLGGNYGYTF. The V gene is TRBV7-9, the J gene TRBJ1-2; D is perhaps TRBD1 (6 bases). Per germline, CDR1 SEHNR and CDR2 FQNEAQ (reference sequence). Trimming left V 3 bases short and J 1 base short, with 12 bases between. The CDR3 consists of 15 residues.

The chain couples TRBV9 to TRBJ2-7; 8 bases align to TRBD1. Trimming cost V 0 bases and J 4 bases; bases outside gene matches: 9. Germline lookup yields CDR1 SGDLS and CDR2 YYNGEE. This CDR3 has 16 amino acids. CDR3 region: CASSVGTGSIWYEQYF. Written as DNA, the CDR3 is TGTGCCAGCAGCGTAGGGACAGGGTCCATTTGGTACGAGCAGTACTTC.

This chain links TRBV2 with TRBJ1-1; D is ambiguous. The CDR3 has 12 residues. With 6 bases removed from V and 11 bases from J, the gap between germline ends came to 16 bases. Germline V CDR1 and CDR2: SNHLY, FYNNEI. Here the CDR3 reads CASSLYSESAFF. The CDR3 nucleotides are TGTGCCAGCAGCCTTTACAGTGAGAGCGCTTTCTTT.

This chain joins TRBV7-9 and TRBJ1-2; 9 positions match TRBD1. Germline V gives CDR1 SEHNR, CDR2 FQNEAQ (reference sequence). The V gene end was trimmed by 3 bases and the J gene end by 7 bases; junction bases not matched to a gene: 6. The CDR3 extends over 14 amino acids. CDR3 region: CASSFTGGSTGYTF. DNA of the CDR3: TGTGCCAGCAGCTTCACAGGGGGCTCAACTGGCTACACCTTC.

The CDR3 DNA sequence: TGTGCCAGCAGCTCCCCCTTTGGGGGCGGGGGCCCGAGGAATGAGCAGTTCTTC. This sequence encodes CASSSPFGGGGPRNEQFF. The V and J genes are TRBV7-9 and TRBJ2-1; D might be TRBD2 (7 bases). The CDR3 sequence is 18 residues long. From germline, CDR1 is SEHNR and CDR2 FQNEAQ (reference sequence). Trimming shortened V by 4 bases and J by 7 bases, and 26 bases separated the two germline ends.

The chain has TRBV29-1 and TRBJ2-5, with 7 positions matching TRBD1. This CDR3 comprises 13 residues. The trim removed 6 bases at V and 4 bases at J, leaving 8 bases unmatched. Germline CDR1 and CDR2: SQVTM and ANQGSEA. CDR3 coding DNA: TGCAGCGTCCCCGGGACAGACGGAGAGACCCAGTACTTC. Translating gives CSVPGTDGETQYF.

The V gene is TRBV5-1, the J gene TRBJ2-1, with 10 bases matching TRBD1. This CDR3 is 16 amino acids long. The ends lost 2 bases at V and 9 bases at J; junction bases unmatched: 11. CDR1 and CDR2 from the germline V gene are SGHRS and YFSETQ. CDR3 coding DNA: TGCGCCAGCAGCTTACTCCGACAGGGGGCATCAGGTGAGCAGTTCTTC. Protein sequence: CASSLLRQGASGEQFF.

The V and J genes are TRBV25-1 and TRBJ1-6; D is ambiguous. Germline lookup yields CDR1 MGHDK and CDR2 SYGVNS. The V and J ends lost 4 bases and 8 bases respectively, with 9 bases between them. The CDR3 runs to 13 residues. The CDR3 reads CASSGTDHSPLHF. CDR3 in DNA: TGTGCCAGCAGTGGGACTGATCATTCACCCCTCCACTTT.

The chain links TRBV5-1 to TRBJ2-5; 8 nucleotides match TRBD1. This CDR3 has 14 residues. Germline CDR1 is SGHRS and CDR2 is YFSETQ. The V and J ends lost 0 bases and 8 bases, in that order; junction bases with no gene match: 6. In DNA form, the CDR3 reads TGCGCCAGCAGCTTGGTTGAGACAGGGGATACCCAGTACTTC. Translation: CASSLVETGDTQYF.